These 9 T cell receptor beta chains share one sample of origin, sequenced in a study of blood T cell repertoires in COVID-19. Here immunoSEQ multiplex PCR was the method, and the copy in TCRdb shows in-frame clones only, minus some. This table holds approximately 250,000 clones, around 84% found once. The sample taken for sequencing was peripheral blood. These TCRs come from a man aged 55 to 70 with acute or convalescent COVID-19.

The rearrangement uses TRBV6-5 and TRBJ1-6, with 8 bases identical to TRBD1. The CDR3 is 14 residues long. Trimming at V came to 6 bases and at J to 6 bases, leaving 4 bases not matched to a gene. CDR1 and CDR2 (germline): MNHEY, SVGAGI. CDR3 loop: CASRLGQGNSPLHF. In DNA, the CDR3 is TGTGCCAGCAGGCTTGGACAGGGTAATTCACCCCTCCACTTT.

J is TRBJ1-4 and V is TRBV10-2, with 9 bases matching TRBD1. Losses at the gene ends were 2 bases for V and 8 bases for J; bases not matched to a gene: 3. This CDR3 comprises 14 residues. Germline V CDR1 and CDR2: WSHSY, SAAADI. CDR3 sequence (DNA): TGCGCCAGCAGTGAGACAGGGGGCGAGGAAAAACTGTTTTTT. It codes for CASSETGGEEKLFF.

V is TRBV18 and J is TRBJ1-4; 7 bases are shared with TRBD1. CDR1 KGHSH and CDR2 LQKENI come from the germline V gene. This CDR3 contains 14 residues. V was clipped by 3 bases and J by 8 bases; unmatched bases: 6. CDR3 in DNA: TGTGCCAGCTCACCGGACAGGTACGAAGAAAAACTGTTTTTT. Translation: CASSPDRYEEKLFF.

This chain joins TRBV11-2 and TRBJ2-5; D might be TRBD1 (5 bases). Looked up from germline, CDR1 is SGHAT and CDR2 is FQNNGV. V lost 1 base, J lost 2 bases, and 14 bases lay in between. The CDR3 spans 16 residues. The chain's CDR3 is CASSLVGQGKQETQYF. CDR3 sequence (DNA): TGTGCCAGCAGCTTAGTCGGGCAGGGCAAACAAGAGACCCAGTACTTC.

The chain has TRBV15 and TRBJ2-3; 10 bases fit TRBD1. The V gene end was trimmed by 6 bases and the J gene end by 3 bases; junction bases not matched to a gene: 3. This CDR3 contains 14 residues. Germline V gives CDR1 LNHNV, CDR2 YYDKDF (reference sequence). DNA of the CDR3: TGTGCCACCAGTCCGGGACAGGGGACAGATACGCAGTATTTT. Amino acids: CATSPGQGTDTQYF.

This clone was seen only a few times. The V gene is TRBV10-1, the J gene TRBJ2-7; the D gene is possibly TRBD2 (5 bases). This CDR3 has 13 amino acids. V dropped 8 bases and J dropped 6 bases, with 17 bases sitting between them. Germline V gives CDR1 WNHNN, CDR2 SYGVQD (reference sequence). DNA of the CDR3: TGCGCCAGCGCCCGGGGAAGGTATGCCGAGCAGTACTTC. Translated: CASARGRYAEQYF.

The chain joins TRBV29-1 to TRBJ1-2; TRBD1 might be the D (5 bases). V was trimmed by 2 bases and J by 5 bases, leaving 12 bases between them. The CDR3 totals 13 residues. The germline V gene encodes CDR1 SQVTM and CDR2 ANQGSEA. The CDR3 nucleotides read TGCAGCGTTGAATTGGCAGGGATTTATGGCTACACCTTC. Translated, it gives CSVELAGIYGYTF. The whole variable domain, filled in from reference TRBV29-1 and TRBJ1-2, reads SAVISQKPSRDICQRGTSLTIQCQVDSQVTMMFWYRQQPGQSLTLIATANQGSEATYESGFVIDKFPISRPNLTFSTLTVSNMSPEDSSIYLCSVELAGIYGYTFGSGTRLTVV.

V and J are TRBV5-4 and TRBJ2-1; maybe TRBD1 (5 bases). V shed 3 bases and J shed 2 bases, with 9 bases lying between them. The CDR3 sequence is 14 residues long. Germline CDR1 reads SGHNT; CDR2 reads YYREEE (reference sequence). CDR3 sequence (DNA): TGTGCCAGCAGCTCTCGACAGACCTACAATGAGCAGTTCTTC. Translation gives CASSSRQTYNEQFF. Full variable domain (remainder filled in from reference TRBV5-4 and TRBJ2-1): ETGVTQSPTHLIKTRGQQVTLRCSSQSGHNTVSWYQQALGQGPQFIFQYYREEENGRGNFPPRFSGLQFPNYSSELNVNALELDDSALYLCASSSRQTYNEQFFGPGTRLTVL.

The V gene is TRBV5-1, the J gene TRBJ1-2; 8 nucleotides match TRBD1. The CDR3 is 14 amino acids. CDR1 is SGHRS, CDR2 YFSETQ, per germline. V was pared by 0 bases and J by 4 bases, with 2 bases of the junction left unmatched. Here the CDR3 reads CASSLGDRPYGYTF. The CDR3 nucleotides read TGCGCCAGCAGCTTGGGGGACAGGCCCTATGGCTACACCTTC.